This T cell receptor beta chain stems from a study of blood T cell repertoires in COVID-19. For the study at large: COVID-19 samples, acute and convalescent, were from the United States, Italy and Spain.

Study processing details: Scientists estimated how many nucleated cells there were by amplifying reference gene primers. This table comes from immunoSEQ multiplex PCR, and its TCRdb copy is limited to in-frame clones, with some not included. V and J calls and clone size are those listed in that table; D and trimming were worked out from the DNA. The sample lists some 150,000 clones; approximately 82% were seen once. Individuals aged roughly 18 to 90 years were recruited from 24 US areas. Participants had their cohort set by participant-reported clinical history. The CDR3 is 16 residues long. This clonotype was sampled from a middle-aged man who had recovered from COVID-19. The sequencing input was PBMCs or T cells enriched from blood (not recorded which). This chain connects TRBV23-1 to TRBJ2-4; D perhaps matches TRBD2 (6 bases). TRBV23-1 is an ORF, and what it does is uncertain. CDR3 sequence reads: CARWEDTPKAKNIQYF. As DNA, the CDR3 is TGCGCGCGATGGGAGGACACCCCCAAAGCCAAAAACATTCAGTACTTC.